Reported below is one TCR beta chain. The antigen remains unidentified. Trimming took 0 bases from V and 6 from J; bases not matched to a gene: 8. Germline V lookup: CDR1 ENHRY, CDR2 SYGVKD. This CDR3 is 16 amino acids long. Repertoires were generated with immunoSEQ multiplex PCR, while TCRdb's copy carries only in-frame clones and drops some. The table lists over 100,000 clones, about 90% of them singletons. The data derive from a study of cytomegalovirus exposure and HLA in healthy donors. The study, taken as a whole, reports: According to reports, the classifier identified cytomegalovirus status with high specificity and sensitivity. Whilst most TCR sequences proved rare, a subset of public TCRs occurred across many donors.

Specimen: PBMCs. The receptor's source is a man under 40 in good health and CMV-seronegative. V and J are TRBV10-3 and TRBJ2-3, with 8 bases fitting TRBD2. The CDR3 here is CAISESTGGPGDTQYF. CDR3 DNA: TGTGCCATCAGTGAGTCGACGGGGGGGCCGGGGGATACGCAGTATTTT.